These 8 T cell receptor beta chains were all obtained from the same sample, sequenced in a study of blood T cells in healthy people across ages. Then a second PCR, running about 6 to 12 cycles, was carried out with a sample-barcoded 5' primer and a J-beta primer mix. Each CDR3 protein gets one entry after TCRdb re-called the 5' RACE reads with MiXCR. Among about 1 million distinct CDR3 sequences listed, under 45% were seen once. The sequenced material came from blood. These receptors were taken from a woman in her sixties in good health.

J is TRBJ1-2 and V is TRBV10-2; D ambiguous. Germline V lookup: CDR1 WSHSY, CDR2 SAAADI. The CDR3 has 12 amino acids. Between the trimmed V and J ends, which lost 6 bases and 5 bases, there was a span of 10 bases. DNA for the CDR3: TGCGCCAGCAGCCACGACACTTATGGCTACACCTTC. Its translation: CASSHDTYGYTF.

This clonotype turned up a few times. Here the CDR3 DNA reads TGTGCCATCAAGCAGGACAGGGGGCTTTACGAGCAGTACTTC. Translated: CAIKQDRGLYEQYF. The chain employs TRBV10-3 and TRBJ2-7; 11 bases are shared with TRBD1. The CDR3 is 14 amino acids. The J segment lost 4 bases and the V segment lost 7 bases, leaving 6 bases of the junction unmatched. CDR1 and CDR2 from the germline V gene are ENHRY and SYGVKD.

V and J are TRBV19 and TRBJ2-1; 12 bases fit TRBD1. The CDR3 is made up of 17 amino acids. The germline gives CDR1 LNHDA, CDR2 SQIVND (reference sequence). V was clipped by 0 bases and J by 5 bases; unmatched bases: 5. The CDR3 bases are TGTGCCAGTAGTATAGACCACGGGACAGGGGGCCACAATGAGCAGTTCTTC. Translation: CASSIDHGTGGHNEQFF.

This clonotype was seen a few times. The rearrangement links TRBV7-8 to TRBJ1-1, with 11 nucleotides matching TRBD1. Germline V lookup: CDR1 SGHVS, CDR2 FQNEAQ. Trimming took 1 base from V and 3 from J; bases not matched to a gene: 1. CDR3 length: 15 residues. CDR3 nucleotide sequence: TGTGCCAGCAGCTTAGGGGACAGGGGGGACACTGAAGCTTTCTTT. Protein sequence: CASSLGDRGDTEAFF.

This chain uses TRBV9 with TRBJ2-3; 8 nucleotides match TRBD2. Trimming at V came to 2 bases and at J to 2 bases, leaving 4 bases not matched to a gene. CDR1 SGDLS and CDR2 YYNGEE come from the germline V gene. The CDR3 runs to 15 residues. The CDR3 here is CASSVKLAATDTQYF. In DNA, the CDR3 is TGTGCCAGCAGCGTTAAACTAGCGGCCACAGATACGCAGTATTTT.

The chain combines TRBV27 with TRBJ1-5, with no clear D. Trimming took 4 bases from V and 7 from J, leaving 17 bases between them. The CDR3 contains 15 residues. In germline, CDR1 is MNHEY, CDR2 SMNVEV (reference sequence). CDR3 nucleotide sequence: TGTGCCAGCAGTTCCCCGAGGGAGAGGAGCCAGCCCCAGCATTTT. Protein product: CASSSPRERSQPQHF.

This chain connects TRBV5-1 to TRBJ2-2; 9 bases match TRBD2. The CDR3 totals 16 residues. J lost 0 bases, V lost 4 bases, and 4 bases had no gene match. CDR1 is SGHRS, CDR2 YFSETQ, per germline. Here the CDR3 DNA reads TGCGCCAGCAGCACCAGCGGGAGGTCGAACACCGGGGAGCTGTTTTTT. It codes for CASSTSGRSNTGELFF.

V is TRBV15 and J is TRBJ2-7; TRBD2 aligns across 8 bases. CDR3 length: 14 residues. The germline V gene has CDR1 LNHNV and CDR2 YYDKDF (reference sequence). With 0 bases clipped from V and 5 bases from J, the junction kept 3 bases outside the gene matches. CDR3 amino acids: CATSRDRGGNEQYF. CDR3 nucleotides: TGTGCCACCAGCAGAGATCGCGGGGGGAACGAGCAGTACTTC.